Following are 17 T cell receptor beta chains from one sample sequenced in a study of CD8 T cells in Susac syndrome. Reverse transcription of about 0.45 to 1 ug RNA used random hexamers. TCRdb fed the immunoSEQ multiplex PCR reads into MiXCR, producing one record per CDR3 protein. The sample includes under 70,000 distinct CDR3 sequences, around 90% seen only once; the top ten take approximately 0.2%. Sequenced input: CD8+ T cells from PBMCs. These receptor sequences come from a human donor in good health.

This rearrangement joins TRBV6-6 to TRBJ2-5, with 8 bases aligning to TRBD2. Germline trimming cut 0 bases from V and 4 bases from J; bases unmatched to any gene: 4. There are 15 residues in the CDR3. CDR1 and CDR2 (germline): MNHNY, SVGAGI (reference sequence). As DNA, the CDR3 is TGTGCCAGCAGTTACTCCCGGGAGGGGCGAGAGACCCAGTACTTC. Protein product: CASSYSREGRETQYF.

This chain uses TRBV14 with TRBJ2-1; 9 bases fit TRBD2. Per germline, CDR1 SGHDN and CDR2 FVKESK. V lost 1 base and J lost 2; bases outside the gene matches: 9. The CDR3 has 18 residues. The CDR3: CASSQAPWLAGPYNEQFF. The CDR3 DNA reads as TGTGCCAGCAGCCAAGCCCCTTGGCTAGCGGGACCCTACAATGAGCAGTTCTTC. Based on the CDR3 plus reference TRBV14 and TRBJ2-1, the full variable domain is EAGVTQFPSHSVIEKGQTVTLRCDPISGHDNLYWYRRVMGKEIKFLLHFVKESKQDESGMPNNRFLAERTGGTYSTLKVQPAELEDSGVYFCASSQAPWLAGPYNEQFFGPGTRLTVL.

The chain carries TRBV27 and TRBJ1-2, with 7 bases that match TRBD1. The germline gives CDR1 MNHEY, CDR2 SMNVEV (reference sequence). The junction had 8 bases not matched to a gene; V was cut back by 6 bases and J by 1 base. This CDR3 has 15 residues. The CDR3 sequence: CASRGETGFNYGYTF. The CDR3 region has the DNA TGTGCCAGCAGGGGAGAGACAGGGTTTAACTATGGCTACACCTTC.

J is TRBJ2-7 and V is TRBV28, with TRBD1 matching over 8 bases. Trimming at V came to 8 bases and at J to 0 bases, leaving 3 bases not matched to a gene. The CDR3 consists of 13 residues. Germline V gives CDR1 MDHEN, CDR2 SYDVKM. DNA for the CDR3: TGTGCCAGCGGACAGGGTAGCTCCTACGAGCAGTACTTC. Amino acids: CASGQGSSYEQYF.

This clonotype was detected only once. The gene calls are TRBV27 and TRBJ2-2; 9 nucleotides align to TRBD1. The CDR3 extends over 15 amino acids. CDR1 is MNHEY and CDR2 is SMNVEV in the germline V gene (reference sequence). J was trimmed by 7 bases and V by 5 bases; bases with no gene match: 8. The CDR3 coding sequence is TGTGCCAGCAGTGTTGCGACAGGGGGGTACGGGGAGCTGTTTTTT. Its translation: CASSVATGGYGELFF.

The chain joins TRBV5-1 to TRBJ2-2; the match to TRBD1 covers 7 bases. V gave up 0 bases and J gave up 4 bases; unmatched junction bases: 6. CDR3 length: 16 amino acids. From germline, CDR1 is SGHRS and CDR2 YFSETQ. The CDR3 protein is CASSLGDRSPTGELFF. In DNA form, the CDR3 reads TGCGCCAGCAGCTTGGGGGACAGATCCCCCACCGGGGAGCTGTTTTTT.

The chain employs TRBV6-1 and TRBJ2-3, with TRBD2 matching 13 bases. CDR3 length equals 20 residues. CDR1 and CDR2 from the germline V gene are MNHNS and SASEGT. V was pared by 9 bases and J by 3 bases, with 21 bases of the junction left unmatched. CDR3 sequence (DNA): TGTGCCAGTACACAGCCGCCGGGACTAGCGGGATTTGGTTTGACAGATACGCAGTATTTT. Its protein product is CASTQPPGLAGFGLTDTQYF.

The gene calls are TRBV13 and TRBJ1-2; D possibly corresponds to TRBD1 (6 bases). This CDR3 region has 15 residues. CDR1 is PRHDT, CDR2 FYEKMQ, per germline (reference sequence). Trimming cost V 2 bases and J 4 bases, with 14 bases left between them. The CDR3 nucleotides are TGTGCCAGCAGCTTATTGGGGGCGCGATCCTATGGCTACACCTTC. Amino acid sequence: CASSLLGARSYGYTF.

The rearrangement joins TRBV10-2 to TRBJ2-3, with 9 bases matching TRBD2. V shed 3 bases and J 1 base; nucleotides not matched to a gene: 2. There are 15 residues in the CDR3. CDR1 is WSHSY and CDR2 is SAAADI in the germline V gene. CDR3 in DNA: TGCGCCAGCAGTGACCCTAGCGGGGGCACAGATACGCAGTATTTT. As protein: CASSDPSGGTDTQYF.

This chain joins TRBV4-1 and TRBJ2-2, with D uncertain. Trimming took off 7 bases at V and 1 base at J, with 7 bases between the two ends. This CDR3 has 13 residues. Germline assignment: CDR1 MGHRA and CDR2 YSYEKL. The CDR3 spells CASTKGNTGELFF. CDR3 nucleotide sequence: TGCGCCAGCACTAAAGGGAACACCGGGGAGCTGTTTTTT.

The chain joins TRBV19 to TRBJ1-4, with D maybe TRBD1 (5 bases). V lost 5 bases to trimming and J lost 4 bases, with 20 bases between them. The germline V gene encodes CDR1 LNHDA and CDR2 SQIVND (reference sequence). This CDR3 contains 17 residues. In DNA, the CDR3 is TGTGCCAGTAGTTTCGCCGGGACGGAGGGCTTTAATGAAAAACTGTTTTTT. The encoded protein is CASSFAGTEGFNEKLFF. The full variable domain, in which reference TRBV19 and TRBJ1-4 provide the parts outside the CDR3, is DGGITQSPKYLFRKEGQNVTLSCEQNLNHDAMYWYRQDPGQGLRLIYYSQIVNDFQKGDIAEGYSVSREKKESFPLTVTSAQKNPTAFYLCASSFAGTEGFNEKLFFGSGTQLSVL.

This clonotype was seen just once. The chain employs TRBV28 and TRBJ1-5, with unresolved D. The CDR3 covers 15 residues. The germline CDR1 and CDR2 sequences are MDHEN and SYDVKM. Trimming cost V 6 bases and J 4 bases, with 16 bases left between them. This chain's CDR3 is CASSLRWRDNQPQHF. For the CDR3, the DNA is TGTGCCAGCAGCCTACGGTGGAGGGATAATCAGCCCCAGCATTTT.

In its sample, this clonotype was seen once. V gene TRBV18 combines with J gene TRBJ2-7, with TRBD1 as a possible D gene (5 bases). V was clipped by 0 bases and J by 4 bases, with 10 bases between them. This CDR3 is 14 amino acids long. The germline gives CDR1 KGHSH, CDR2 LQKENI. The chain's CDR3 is CASSPPQGGYEQYF. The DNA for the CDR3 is TGTGCCAGCTCACCACCGCAGGGTGGGTACGAGCAGTACTTC. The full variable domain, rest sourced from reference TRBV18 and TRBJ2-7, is NAGVMQNPRHLVRRRGQEARLRCSPMKGHSHVYWYRQLPEEGLKFMVYLQKENIIDESGMPKERFSAEFPKEGPSILRIQQVVRGDSAAYFCASSPPQGGYEQYFGPGTRLTVT.

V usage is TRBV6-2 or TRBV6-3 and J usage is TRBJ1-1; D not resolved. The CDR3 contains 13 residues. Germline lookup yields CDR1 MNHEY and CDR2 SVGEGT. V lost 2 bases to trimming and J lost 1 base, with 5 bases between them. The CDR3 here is CASSYTRNTEAFF. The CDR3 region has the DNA TGTGCCAGCAGTTACACCCGGAACACTGAAGCTTTCTTT.

CDR3 residues: CASSDLYSVNEKLFF. CDR3 DNA: TGTGCCAGTAGCGACTTATACAGCGTAAATGAAAAACTGTTTTTT. The chain recombines TRBV19 with TRBJ1-4; D is uncertain. The CDR3 covers 15 residues. In germline, CDR1 is LNHDA, CDR2 SQIVND (reference sequence). Deletions cut 6 bases from V and 5 bases from J, with 16 bases between.

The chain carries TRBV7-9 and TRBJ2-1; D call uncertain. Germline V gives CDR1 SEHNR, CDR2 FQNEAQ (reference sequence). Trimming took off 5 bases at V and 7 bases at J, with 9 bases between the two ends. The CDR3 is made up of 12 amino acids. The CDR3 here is CASSPKPNEQFF. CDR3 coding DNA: TGTGCCAGCAGCCCTAAGCCGAATGAGCAGTTCTTC.

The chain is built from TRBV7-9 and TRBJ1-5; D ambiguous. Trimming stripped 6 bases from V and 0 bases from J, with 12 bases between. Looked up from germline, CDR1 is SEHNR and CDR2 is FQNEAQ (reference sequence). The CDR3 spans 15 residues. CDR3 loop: CASRFPEYSNQPQHF. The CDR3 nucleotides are TGTGCCAGCAGATTTCCGGAGTATAGCAATCAGCCCCAGCATTTT.